This T cell receptor beta chain was identified during a study of cytomegalovirus exposure and HLA in healthy donors. Findings of the study overall: Association of a missense DCLRE1C variant with TCR beta V- and J-gene trimming was reported in a later analysis.

It was with 60 Vbeta and 13 Jbeta primers that the PCR ran. The repertoire was sequenced with immunoSEQ multiplex PCR; TCRdb's copy has only in-frame clones and lacks some. The sample has about 140,000 clones; 75% to 90% are singletons. For this clone: The antigen remains unidentified.

CDR1 is GTSNPN and CDR2 is SVGIG in the germline V gene (reference sequence). Trimming took off 5 bases at V and 6 bases at J, with 16 bases between the two ends. CDR3 length: 13 amino acids. The specimen sequenced was PBMCs. The chain carries TRBV30 and TRBJ1-1; D remains ambiguous. The clonotype comes from a woman aged 50 to 65 in good health and CMV-seropositive. For the CDR3, the DNA is TGTGCCTGGTTTCCCAGTGTTACGCCTGAAGCTTTCTTT. Encoded protein: CAWFPSVTPEAFF.